This TCR beta chain was captured by sequencing in a study of T-cell reconstitution after alpha-beta-depleted transplantation in children. Study-wide points: From surviving recipient T cells and thymic progenitors came the high day-60 TCRbeta diversity observed in some patients. Newly produced T cells mostly provided counts and TCRbeta diversity after one year, as hyperexpanded clones declined. Expanded graft clones, several hundred of them, were reportedly the source of alpha-beta T cells about two months after transplant.

This clonotype turned up a few times. Its specificity is unknown. Construction of the TCRbeta library involved unique molecular identifiers. A single record per CDR3 protein comes from TCRdb applying MiXCR to the PCR reads. The sample yields hundreds of thousands of distinct CDR3 sequences, approximately 14% seen once. The CDR3 extends over 13 amino acids. The V and J ends lost 6 bases and 5 bases respectively, with 14 bases between them. The source is a girl under 10 years old with congenital amegakaryocytic thrombocytopenia, due to receive a stem cell transplant. The chain links TRBV12-3 or TRBV12-4 to TRBJ2-7; D not resolved. The sequencing used PBMCs, collected before TCRalphabeta/CD19-depleted stem cell transplant. The CDR3 loop reads CASSHGRTHEQYF. The CDR3 DNA reads as TGTGCCAGCAGCCATGGACGGACCCACGAGCAGTACTTC.